This T cell receptor beta chain emerged from a study of neurological immune-mediated disorders. Whole-study results and caveats: The highest TCR clonal expansion occurred in HTLV-1-associated myelopathy; multiple sclerosis fell below healthy controls.

Use was made of under 1.1 million CD4+ or CD8+ T cells in sorted libraries. This clonotype was seen many times. Its antigen is undetermined. 5'RACE generated cDNA with 10-nucleotide random UMIs. TCRdb processed the 5' RACE reads anew with MiXCR; each CDR3 protein has one entry. The sample has roughly 4,000 distinct CDR3 sequences; around a third are singletons. CDR3 size: 16 residues. Germline V gene data show CDR1 as MNHNS and CDR2 as SASEGT. Trimming removed 3 bases at V and 6 bases at J, with 20 bases between. The V and J genes are TRBV6-1 and TRBJ1-2; D is unresolved. Material for sequencing was CD8+ T cells from blood. The receptor comes from a man between 45 and 60 years old with HTLV-1-associated myelopathy (HAM/TSP). The CDR3 DNA is TGTGCCAGCAGTGAGAATACGGCTGCAGCGAACAATGGCTACACCTTC. Its translation: CASSENTAAANNGYTF.